This T cell receptor beta chain was recorded in a study of T cell changes during pregnancy in multiple sclerosis. TCRdb's copy holds only in-frame clones and misses some; the assay was immunoSEQ multiplex PCR. The sample yields fewer than 60,000 clones, less than 95% seen once. Germline V lookup: CDR1 SGHTA, CDR2 FQGTGA. Trimming took 2 bases from V and 2 from J, leaving 5 bases between them. The CDR3 has 13 amino acids. This receptor was taken from a female donor with multiple sclerosis, enrolled in a pregnancy study. The sequencing here drew on CD4+ T cells from peripheral blood mononuclear cells, taken in the third trimester of pregnancy. J is TRBJ2-3 and V is TRBV7-3; D remains unclear. CDR3 in DNA: TGTGCCAGCAGCTTAGACATCACAGATACGCAGTATTTT. Amino acids: CASSLDITDTQYF. Looking up the rest from reference TRBV7-3 and TRBJ2-3 gives the full variable domain: GAGVSQTPSNKVTEKGKYVELRCDPISGHTALYWYRQSLGQGPEFLIYFQGTGAADDSGLPNDRFFAVRPEGSVSTLKIQRTERGDSAVYLCASSLDITDTQYFGPGTRLTVL.